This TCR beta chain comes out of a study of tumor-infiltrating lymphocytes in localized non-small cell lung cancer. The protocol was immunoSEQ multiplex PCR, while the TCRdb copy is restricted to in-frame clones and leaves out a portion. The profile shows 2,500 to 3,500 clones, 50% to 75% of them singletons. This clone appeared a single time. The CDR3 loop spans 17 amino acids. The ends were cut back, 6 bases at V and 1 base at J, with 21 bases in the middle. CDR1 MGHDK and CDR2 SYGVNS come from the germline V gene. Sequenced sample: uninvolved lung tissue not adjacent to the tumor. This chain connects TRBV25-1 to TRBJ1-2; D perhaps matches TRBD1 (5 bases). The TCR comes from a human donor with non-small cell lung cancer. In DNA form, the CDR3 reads TGTGCCAGCAGCCCCTCTTTGGGGGACCGTGATAACTATGGCTACACCTTC. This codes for CASSPSLGDRDNYGYTF.